This T cell receptor beta chain was recovered during a study of control samples from healthy donors and cancer patients. CDR3 length equals 16 residues. The trim removed 4 bases at V and 1 base at J, leaving 4 bases unmatched. The germline CDR1 and CDR2 sequences are KGHDR and SFDVKD. Sequencing used immunoSEQ multiplex PCR; TCRdb keeps in-frame clones, though not all of them. This sample has over 100,000 clones, with around 92% found just once. The source material was blood. This TCR was recovered from a woman in her forties or fifties in good health. This rearrangement joins TRBV24-1 to TRBJ1-5; 9 nucleotides align to TRBD1. For the CDR3, the DNA is TGTGCCACCAGTGAGGACGGACAGGGGAGCAATCAGCCCCAGCATTTT. It specifies CATSEDGQGSNQPQHF.